Sequencing of this TCR beta chain was carried out in a study of human T cells and chemical hapten exposure. J was trimmed by 5 bases and V by 2 bases; bases with no gene match: 3. CDR1 and CDR2 (germline): KGHSH, LQKENI. The CDR3 consists of 15 residues. The sample holds a few counts of this clonotype. Indicated time point: healthy volunteer bleed at 6 weeks. Total RNA was extracted from unfractionated whole blood. Unique molecular identifiers were attached to individual cDNA molecules within the library. TCRdb passed the RACE reads through MiXCR, listing each CDR3 protein once. The table lists under 45,000 distinct CDR3 sequences, 5.5% of them singletons, with 9.5% to 15% in the top ten.

The sequenced material came from whole blood. This TCR was recovered from a human donor in good health. Some clones in this sample may be carry-over from other donors' samples. The chain recombines TRBV18 with TRBJ2-1, with 10 bases that match TRBD2. In nucleotides, the CDR3 is TGTGCCAGCTCACCAGGGCTAGCGGGAGACAATGAGCAGTTCTTC. It codes for CASSPGLAGDNEQFF.